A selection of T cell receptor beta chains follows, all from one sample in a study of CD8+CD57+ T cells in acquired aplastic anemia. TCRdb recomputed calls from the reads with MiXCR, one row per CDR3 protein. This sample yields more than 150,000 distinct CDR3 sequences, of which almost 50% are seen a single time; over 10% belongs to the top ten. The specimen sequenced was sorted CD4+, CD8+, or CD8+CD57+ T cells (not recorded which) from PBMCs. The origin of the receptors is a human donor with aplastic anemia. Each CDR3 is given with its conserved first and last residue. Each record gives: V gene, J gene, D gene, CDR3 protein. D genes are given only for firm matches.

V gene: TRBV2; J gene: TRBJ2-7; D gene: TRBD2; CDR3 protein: CASPGGVGEQYF
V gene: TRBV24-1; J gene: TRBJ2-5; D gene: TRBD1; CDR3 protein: CATSDSPGTAEETQYF
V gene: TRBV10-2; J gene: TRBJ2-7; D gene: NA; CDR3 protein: CASSGGVYEQYF
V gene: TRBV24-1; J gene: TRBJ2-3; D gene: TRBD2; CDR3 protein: CATSDSGRGNTQYF
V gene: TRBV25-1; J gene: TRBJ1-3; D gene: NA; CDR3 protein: CASSEGDIYSGNTIYF
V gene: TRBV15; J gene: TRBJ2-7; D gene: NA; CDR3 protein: CATSVGRGASYEQYF
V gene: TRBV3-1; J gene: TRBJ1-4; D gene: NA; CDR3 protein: CASSQESVATNEKLFF
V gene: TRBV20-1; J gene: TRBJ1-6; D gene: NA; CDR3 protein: CSARGGEAGRGRYSPLHF
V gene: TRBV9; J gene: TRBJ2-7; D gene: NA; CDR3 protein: CASSVAEYHGGYEQYF
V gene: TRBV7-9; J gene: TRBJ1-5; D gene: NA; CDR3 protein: CASSLKAGRQPQHF
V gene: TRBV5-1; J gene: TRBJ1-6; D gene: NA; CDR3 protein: CASSSRSGAGNSPLHF
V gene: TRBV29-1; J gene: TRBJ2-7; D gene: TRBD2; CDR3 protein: CSVLTAGEPHEQYF
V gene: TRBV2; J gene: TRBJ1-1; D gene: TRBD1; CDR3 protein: CASRLDRVNTEAFF
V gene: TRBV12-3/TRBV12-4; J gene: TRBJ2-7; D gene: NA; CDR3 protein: CASSFRVQGEQYF
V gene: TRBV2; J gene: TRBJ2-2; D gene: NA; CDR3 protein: CASSGRRSTGELIF
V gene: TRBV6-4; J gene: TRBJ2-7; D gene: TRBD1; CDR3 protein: CANSLGTGKSPYEQYF
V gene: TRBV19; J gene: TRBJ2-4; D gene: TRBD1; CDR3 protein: CASSIGSRGLGNIQYF
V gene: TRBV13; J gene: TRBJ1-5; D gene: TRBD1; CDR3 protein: CASTGGTGGGNQPQHF
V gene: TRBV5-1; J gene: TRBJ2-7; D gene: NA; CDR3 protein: CASSLVSGYEQYF
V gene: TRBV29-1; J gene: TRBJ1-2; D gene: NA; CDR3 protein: CSVERPGAGGYTF
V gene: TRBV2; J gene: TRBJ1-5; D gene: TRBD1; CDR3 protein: CASSARTGAQPQHF
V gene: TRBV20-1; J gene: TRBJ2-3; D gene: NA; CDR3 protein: CSASLGGVHIDTQYF
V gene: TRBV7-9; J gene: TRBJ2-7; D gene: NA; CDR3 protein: CASSDFLGEQYF
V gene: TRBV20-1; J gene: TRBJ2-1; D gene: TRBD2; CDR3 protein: CSILAGGNEQFF